Each of the 8 T cell receptor beta chains below was sequenced from the same sample in a study of human T cells and chemical hapten exposure. Time point noted: pre-sensitization, week 0. Stated treatment: therapeutic diphenylcyclopropenone sensitization with weekly scalp DPC. TCRdb reanalysed the RACE reads using MiXCR and keeps one entry per CDR3 protein. Of more than 100,000 distinct CDR3 sequences in the sample, approximately 13% were seen once. Material: whole blood, obtained in connection with sensitization to the hapten diphenylcyclopropenone (DPC). The receptors were sampled from a young woman with alopecia areata. Some clones in this sample may be carry-over from other donors' samples.

The V and J genes are TRBV19 and TRBJ2-7; 11 nucleotides match TRBD2. The CDR3 is 16 residues long. The V gene's germline CDR1 is LNHDA and CDR2 SQIVND (reference sequence). Trimming removed 3 bases from V and 0 bases from J; junction bases left unmatched: 4. CDR3 sequence reads: CASSMGLADSSYEQYF. CDR3 coding DNA: TGTGCCAGTAGTATGGGACTAGCGGATAGCTCCTACGAGCAGTACTTC.

This clonotype was observed a handful of times. The chain joins TRBV10-3 to TRBJ2-7, with 8 bases identical to TRBD2. The CDR3 length is 12 residues. Per the germline V gene, CDR1 is ENHRY and CDR2 is SYGVKD. CDR3 bases: TGTGCGACCGGGGGGGACTTAGAAGAGCAGTACTTC. Translating gives CATGGDLEEQYF.

This clonotype was observed at least ten times. The rearrangement joins TRBV7-8 to TRBJ1-4; D perhaps matches TRBD1 (5 bases). Looked up from germline, CDR1 is SGHVS and CDR2 is FQNEAQ. V gave up 0 bases and J gave up 0 bases, with 8 bases separating them. The CDR3 spans 16 residues. CDR3 in DNA: TGTGCCAGCAGCTTAGCCTGGGGACCAACTAATGAAAAACTGTTTTTT. Its protein is CASSLAWGPTNEKLFF.

The J gene is TRBJ1-3, the V gene TRBV11-2; 8 positions agree with TRBD1. The germline V gene encodes CDR1 SGHAT and CDR2 FQNNGV. Germline trimming cut 5 bases from V and 2 bases from J; bases unmatched to any gene: 8. This CDR3 comprises 16 residues. CDR3: CASSVSRGLAGNTIYF. In DNA form, the CDR3 reads TGTGCCAGCAGCGTCTCCAGGGGGCTCGCTGGAAACACCATATATTTT. The variable domain in full, with the rest retrieved from reference TRBV11-2 and TRBJ1-3, is EAGVAQSPRYKIIEKRQSVAFWCNPISGHATLYWYQQILGQGPKLLIQFQNNGVVDDSQLPKDRFSAERLKGVDSTLKIQPAKLEDSAVYLCASSVSRGLAGNTIYFGEGSWLTVV.

J is TRBJ1-5 and V is TRBV19; D not certain. The CDR3 consists of 15 residues. Germline values: CDR1 LNHDA, CDR2 SQIVND (reference sequence). V was cut by 4 bases and J by 1 base, with 11 bases left in between. CDR3 DNA sequence: TGTGCCAGTAGTAGCCTAAGCAGAAGCAATCAGCCCCAGCATTTT. Amino acids: CASSSLSRSNQPQHF.

This clonotype was seen a handful of times. In DNA form, the CDR3 reads TGTGCCACCAGTGGAGGGGGAGGGGAGACCCAGTACTTC. Amino acid sequence: CATSGGGGETQYF. V gene TRBV24-1 combines with J gene TRBJ2-5; a possible D gene is TRBD2 (7 bases). The ends were cut back, 5 bases at V and 5 bases at J, with 11 bases in the middle. Germline V gene lookup returns CDR1 KGHDR and CDR2 SFDVKD. The CDR3 is made up of 13 amino acids.

This clonotype appeared many times. The rearrangement links TRBV5-1 to TRBJ2-1, with TRBD2 as a possible D gene (5 bases). Germline values: CDR1 SGHRS, CDR2 YFSETQ. Trimming shortened V by 4 bases and J by 8 bases, and 10 bases separated the two germline ends. The CDR3 is 12 residues long. The CDR3 DNA reads as TGCGCCAGCAGCCCGGACTTCCATGAGCAGTTCTTC. This gives the protein CASSPDFHEQFF.

This clonotype has more than one count but fewer than ten. The chain carries TRBV12-3 or TRBV12-4 and TRBJ1-2; unclear D gene. V gave up 2 bases and J gave up 2 bases, with 3 bases separating them. CDR3 length equals 12 residues. CDR3 bases: TGTGCCAGCAGTTTAAGAAACTATGGCTACACCTTC. It specifies CASSLRNYGYTF.